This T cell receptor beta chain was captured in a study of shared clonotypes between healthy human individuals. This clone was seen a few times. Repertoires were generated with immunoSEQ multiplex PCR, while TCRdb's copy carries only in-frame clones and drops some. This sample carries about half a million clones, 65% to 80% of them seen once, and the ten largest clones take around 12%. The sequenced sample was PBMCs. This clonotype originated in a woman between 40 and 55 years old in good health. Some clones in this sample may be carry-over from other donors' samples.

DNA for the CDR3: TGCGCCAGCAGCCATGGAGGGAGGGGCGACTACGAGCAGTACTTC. Its translation is CASSHGGRGDYEQYF. The genes are TRBV4-1 and TRBJ2-7, with 7 bases fitting TRBD2. In germline, CDR1 is MGHRA, CDR2 YSYEKL. The CDR3 has 15 residues. Losses at the gene ends were 3 bases for V and 3 bases for J; bases not matched to a gene: 8.